These 28 T cell receptor beta chains were all obtained from the same sample, sequenced in a study of vaccination and CD4 T cells after COVID-19. Their cognate antigens are unknown. Cultured CD4+ T-cell DNA underwent Oncomine TCR Beta short-read sequencing. One entry per CDR3 protein results from TCRdb running MiXCR on the PCR reads. The table lists 10,000 to 15,000 distinct CDR3 sequences, roughly 62% of them singletons. Treatment meaning: approximately nine-day PBMC culture with coronavirus spike peptide pools or control peptides (ViraFEST assay). What was sequenced was CD4+ T cells from blood, cultured in vitro. These receptors all come from a human donor who had recovered from COVID-19.

This chain uses TRBV7-7 with TRBJ2-3, with D unresolved. The germline CDR1 and CDR2 sequences are SSHAT and FNYEAQ (reference sequence). This CDR3 has 13 amino acids. Trimming stripped 1 base from V and 1 base from J, with 3 bases between. The CDR3 here is CASSLVRTDTQYF. The CDR3 DNA is TGTGCCAGCAGCTTAGTTCGCACAGATACGCAGTATTTT. The full variable domain, completed using reference TRBV7-7 and TRBJ2-3, is GAGVSQSPRYKVTKRGQDVTLRCDPISSHATLYWYQQALGQGPEFLTYFNYEAQPDKSGLPSDRFSAERPEGSISTLTIQRTEQRDSAMYRCASSLVRTDTQYFGPGTRLTVL.

The count of this clonotype is one. The germline gene is not matched at one end of the junction; a read error may be the cause. The genes are TRBV7-7 and TRBJ2-5; D is unclear. Germline lookup yields CDR1 SSHAT and CDR2 FNYEAQ (reference sequence). This CDR3 comprises 13 residues. CDR3 in amino acids: CASSTDGREAQYF. The CDR3 nucleotides are TGTGCTAGCAGCACGGACGGTCGCGAGGCCCAGTACTTC.

This chain joins TRBV2 and TRBJ2-3; weak D call: TRBD2 (6 bases). Germline CDR1 and CDR2: SNHLY and FYNNEI. This CDR3 region has 14 residues. The V and J ends lost 3 bases and 5 bases respectively, with 12 bases between them. The DNA for the CDR3 is TGTGCCAGCAGTGACGACGGGAGTCTAGATACGCAGTATTTT. Protein: CASSDDGSLDTQYF. The full variable domain, with the rest looked up from reference TRBV2 and TRBJ2-3, is EPEVTQTPSHQVTQMGQEVILRCVPISNHLYFYWYRQILGQKVEFLVSFYNNEISEKSEIFDDQFSVERPDGSNFTLKIRSTKLEDSAMYFCASSDDGSLDTQYFGPGTRLTVL.

This clonotype showed up just a few times. The chain uses TRBV6-2 or TRBV6-3 and TRBJ1-2; D perhaps matches TRBD1 (6 bases). V lost 6 bases, J lost 5 bases, and 10 bases lay in between. The CDR3 is 12 residues long. Germline V gene lookup returns CDR1 MNHEY and CDR2 SVGEGT. The CDR3 nucleotides are TGTGCCAGCAGCCTGGACAGTTATGGCTACACCTTC. Translated, it gives CASSLDSYGYTF.

J is TRBJ2-7 and V is TRBV6-1; D is perhaps TRBD2 (6 bases). Trimming pared 6 bases from V and 3 bases from J, leaving 21 bases between. Germline assignment: CDR1 MNHNS and CDR2 SASEGT. The CDR3 runs 16 residues. The CDR3 reads CASRLTRDSLNYEQYF. CDR3 bases: TGTGCCAGCAGACTAACCCGGGACTCACTAAACTACGAGCAGTACTTC.

The chain is built from TRBV19 and TRBJ2-5; TRBD2 matches at 13 bases. J was trimmed by 4 bases and V by 6 bases; bases with no gene match: 5. This CDR3 has 15 amino acids. CDR1 and CDR2 from the germline V gene are LNHDA and SQIVND (reference sequence). The CDR3 is CASSRLAGGGETQYF. The CDR3 nucleotides are TGTGCCAGTAGCCGACTAGCGGGAGGAGGAGAGACCCAGTACTTC.

This clonotype turned up a few times. The CDR3 here is CASSLAVSHNEQFF. The CDR3 nucleotides are TGTGCCAGCAGCTTAGCGGTCAGCCACAATGAGCAGTTCTTC. The V and J genes are TRBV7-8 and TRBJ2-1; unclear D gene. This CDR3 is 14 amino acids long. V was trimmed by 0 bases and J by 5 bases, leaving 8 bases between them. CDR1 and CDR2 from the germline V gene are SGHVS and FQNEAQ.

V is TRBV21-1 and J is TRBJ2-1; the listed D gene, TRBD2, was not tested against the DNA. TRBV21-1 is annotated as a pseudogene. CDR3 length: 14 amino acids. DNA for the CDR3: TGTGCCAGCAGCCCTGGGGAGGGGATCAATGAGCAGTTCTTC. Translation gives CASSPGEGINEQFF.

The V call is TRBV20-1, the J call TRBJ2-7, with unresolved D. Germline V gene lookup returns CDR1 DFQATT and CDR2 SNEGSKA (reference sequence). This CDR3 is built from 15 residues. V shed 0 bases and J shed 0 bases, with 12 bases lying between them. The CDR3 sequence: CSARDSAQSSYEQYF. The CDR3 nucleotides are TGCAGTGCTAGAGATTCCGCACAAAGCTCCTACGAGCAGTACTTC.

The J gene is TRBJ2-5, the V gene TRBV20-1, with D possibly being TRBD2 (6 bases). CDR1 DFQATT and CDR2 SNEGSKA come from the germline V gene (reference sequence). The CDR3 consists of 12 residues. The V end was cut by 6 bases, the J end by 4 bases, with 12 bases between. The CDR3 region has the DNA TGCAGTGCCAAGGGCGGGGCAGAGACCCAGTACTTC. Its translation is CSAKGGAETQYF.

The V call is TRBV28, the J call TRBJ2-3; the D is unclear. The germline V gene has CDR1 MDHEN and CDR2 SYDVKM. The CDR3 is 14 residues long. Trimming pared 8 bases from V and 2 bases from J, leaving 14 bases between. The CDR3, as DNA: TGTGCCAGCTCCCCTCGGCGGTTCACAGATACGCAGTATTTT. It specifies CASSPRRFTDTQYF.

V is TRBV6-5 and J is TRBJ1-5; TRBD1 aligns across 8 bases. Germline V gene sequence: CDR1 MNHEY, CDR2 SVGAGI. Trimming took 2 bases from V and 5 from J; bases not matched to a gene: 8. The CDR3 covers 16 residues. In nucleotides, the CDR3 is TGTGCCAGCAGTTACGGTCCAGGGGGCAGCCATCAGCCCCAGCATTTT. Translation gives CASSYGPGGSHQPQHF.

The chain recombines TRBV10-3 with TRBJ2-3; D gene ambiguous. V lost 0 bases and J lost 4, with 5 bases in between. The CDR3 length is 13 residues. Germline values: CDR1 ENHRY, CDR2 SYGVKD. The CDR3, as DNA: TGTGCCATCAGTGAGTCTGAGTCAGATACGCAGTATTTT. Its translation: CAISESESDTQYF.

The rearrangement links TRBV27 to TRBJ2-5; 8 bases are a match to TRBD2. Germline V lookup: CDR1 MNHEY, CDR2 SMNVEV (reference sequence). The V and J ends lost 6 bases and 2 bases, in that order; junction bases with no gene match: 2. This CDR3 has 13 amino acids. CDR3 residues: CASRTSAQETQYF. CDR3 sequence (DNA): TGTGCCAGCAGGACTAGCGCTCAAGAGACCCAGTACTTC.

The chain combines TRBV10-3 with TRBJ2-7, with D unresolved. Trimming took 4 bases from V and 1 from J, leaving 8 bases between them. The CDR3 has 13 residues. Germline V gives CDR1 ENHRY, CDR2 SYGVKD. CDR3 in amino acids: CAISAGRSYEQYF. For the CDR3, the DNA is TGTGCCATCAGTGCAGGCCGATCCTACGAGCAGTACTTC.

The sample holds a few counts of this clonotype. This sequence joins TRBV6-2 or TRBV6-3 and TRBJ1-1; tentatively, D is TRBD1 (5 bases). Germline V gene lookup returns CDR1 MNHEY and CDR2 SVGEGT. V was trimmed by 5 bases and J by 6 bases, leaving 13 bases between them. This CDR3 has 13 amino acids. The CDR3 region is CASSAGGLAEAFF. In nucleotides, the CDR3 is TGTGCCAGCAGTGCGGGGGGTTTGGCTGAAGCTTTCTTT.

The chain joins TRBV30 to TRBJ2-1, with TRBD2 identical over 15 bases. This CDR3 spans 16 amino acids. Germline V CDR1 and CDR2: GTSNPN, SVGIG (reference sequence). V was clipped by 5 bases and J by 4 bases; unmatched bases: 6. The CDR3 loop reads CAWGTGLAGGYNEQFF. In nucleotides, the CDR3 is TGTGCCTGGGGAACGGGACTAGCGGGGGGTTACAATGAGCAGTTCTTC.

The rearrangement joins TRBV6-2 or TRBV6-3 to TRBJ1-6, with D uncertain. CDR1 and CDR2 (germline): MNHEY, SVGEGT. The ends were cut back, 2 bases at V and 10 bases at J, with 9 bases in the middle. CDR3 length equals 13 residues. The CDR3 DNA is TGTGCCAGCAGTTACGAACAGCACTCACCCCTCCACTTT. Protein sequence: CASSYEQHSPLHF.

The rearrangement joins TRBV2 to TRBJ2-7, with 10 bases identical to TRBD1. The CDR3 contains 13 residues. V dropped 8 bases and J dropped 2; count of bases not matched to a gene: 3. The germline gives CDR1 SNHLY, CDR2 FYNNEI. The CDR3 protein is CASLGTGAYEQYF. Written as DNA, the CDR3 is TGTGCCAGCCTCGGGACAGGGGCCTACGAGCAGTACTTC.

CDR3 nucleotides: TGTGCCAGCAGTTTAACCCAGGGGGCGCGTAGAAGTACGCAGTATTTT. Amino acids: CASSLTQGARRSTQYF. The gene calls are TRBV28 and TRBJ2-3; TRBD1 aligns across 8 bases. The CDR3 loop spans 16 amino acids. V lost 2 bases to trimming and J lost 8 bases; unmatched junction nucleotides: 12. Germline V lookup: CDR1 MDHEN, CDR2 SYDVKM.

This chain links TRBV7-6 with TRBJ2-7, with 9 nucleotides matching TRBD1. The CDR3 sequence is 14 residues long. The trim removed 6 bases at V and 1 base at J, leaving 4 bases unmatched. Germline-derived CDR1 and CDR2 are SGHVS and FNYEAQ. CDR3 nucleotides: TGTGCCAGCAGGTCACAGGGGGCGTCCTACGAGCAGTACTTC. Amino acids: CASRSQGASYEQYF.

The table lists this clonotype with a few counts. The genes are TRBV20-1 and TRBJ1-1; D remains unclear. CDR1 is DFQATT and CDR2 is SNEGSKA in the germline V gene (reference sequence). Between the trimmed V and J ends, which lost 3 bases and 9 bases, there was a span of 11 bases. CDR3 length: 11 residues. CDR3 DNA sequence: TGCAGTGCTAGCGATCTTGGGCAAGCTTTCTTT. This encodes CSASDLGQAFF.

The chain is built from TRBV19 and TRBJ2-7; D is uncertain. The CDR3 contains 14 residues. V dropped 1 base and J dropped 0 bases, with 7 bases sitting between them. Germline CDR1 is LNHDA and CDR2 is SQIVND (reference sequence). CDR3 in DNA: TGTGCCAGTAGTATAGGACCAGTCTCCTACGAGCAGTACTTC. Translated, it gives CASSIGPVSYEQYF.

The rearrangement uses TRBV6-2 or TRBV6-3 and TRBJ2-5; TRBD2 agrees at 7 bases. The CDR3 covers 13 residues. Germline V gives CDR1 MNHEY, CDR2 SVGEGT. Unmatched junction bases numbered 5, after V lost 6 bases and J lost 4 bases. The CDR3 region has the DNA TGTGCCAGCAGGAGGACTAGTCTAGAGACCCAGTACTTC. Translating gives CASRRTSLETQYF.

As DNA, the CDR3 is TGCAGTCTCAATCTAGGTTACGGCCTATGCACCTTC. It translates to CSLNLGYGLCTF. The rearrangement uses TRBV20-1 and TRBJ1-2, with no clear D. The CDR3 spans 12 residues. Between the trimmed V and J ends, which lost 8 bases and 13 bases, there was a span of 23 bases. The germline CDR1 and CDR2 sequences are DFQATT and SNEGSKA (reference sequence).

The chain joins TRBV4-1 to TRBJ2-3; D gene unclear. V gave up 1 base and J gave up 3 bases, with 20 bases separating them. Germline loops: CDR1 MGHRA, CDR2 YSYEKL. CDR3 length equals 18 residues. This CDR3 reads CASSQALLGRSLTDTQYF. CDR3 bases: TGCGCCAGCAGCCAAGCCCTTCTTGGCCGCTCCCTGACAGATACGCAGTATTTT.

The chain employs TRBV20-1 and TRBJ2-7; tentative D call: TRBD2 (6 bases). CDR1 DFQATT and CDR2 SNEGSKA come from the germline V gene (reference sequence). CDR3 length equals 13 residues. V was shortened by 6 bases and J by 3 bases, with 15 bases between the two germline ends. CDR3 DNA sequence: TGCAGTGCCGGGGCAACGGGAGACTACGAGCAGTACTTC. This gives the protein CSAGATGDYEQYF.

The V and J genes are TRBV5-1 and TRBJ1-1; a weak D match, TRBD1 (5 bases). Germline V gene data show CDR1 as SGHRS and CDR2 as YFSETQ. Trimming pared 3 bases from V and 4 bases from J, leaving 19 bases between. This CDR3 is built from 16 residues. The CDR3 DNA follows: TGCGCCAGCAGCTCCCGGGTGGGGCAGGGTTCCACTGAAGCTTTCTTT. Its protein product is CASSSRVGQGSTEAFF.